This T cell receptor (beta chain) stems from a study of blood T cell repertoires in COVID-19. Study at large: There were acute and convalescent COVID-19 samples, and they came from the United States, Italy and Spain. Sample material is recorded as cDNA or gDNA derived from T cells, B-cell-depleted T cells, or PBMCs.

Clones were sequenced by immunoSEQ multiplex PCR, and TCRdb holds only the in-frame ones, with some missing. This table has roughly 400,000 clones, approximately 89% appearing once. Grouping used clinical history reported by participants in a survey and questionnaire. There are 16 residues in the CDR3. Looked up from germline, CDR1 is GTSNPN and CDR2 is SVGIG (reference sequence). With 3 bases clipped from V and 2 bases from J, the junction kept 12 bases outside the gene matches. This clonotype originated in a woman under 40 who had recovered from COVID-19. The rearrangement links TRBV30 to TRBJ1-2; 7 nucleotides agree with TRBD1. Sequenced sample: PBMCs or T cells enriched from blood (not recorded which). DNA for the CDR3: TGTGCCTGGAGGGCGGTTGGTAGGGGGCCGAACTATGGCTACACCTTC. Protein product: CAWRAVGRGPNYGYTF.